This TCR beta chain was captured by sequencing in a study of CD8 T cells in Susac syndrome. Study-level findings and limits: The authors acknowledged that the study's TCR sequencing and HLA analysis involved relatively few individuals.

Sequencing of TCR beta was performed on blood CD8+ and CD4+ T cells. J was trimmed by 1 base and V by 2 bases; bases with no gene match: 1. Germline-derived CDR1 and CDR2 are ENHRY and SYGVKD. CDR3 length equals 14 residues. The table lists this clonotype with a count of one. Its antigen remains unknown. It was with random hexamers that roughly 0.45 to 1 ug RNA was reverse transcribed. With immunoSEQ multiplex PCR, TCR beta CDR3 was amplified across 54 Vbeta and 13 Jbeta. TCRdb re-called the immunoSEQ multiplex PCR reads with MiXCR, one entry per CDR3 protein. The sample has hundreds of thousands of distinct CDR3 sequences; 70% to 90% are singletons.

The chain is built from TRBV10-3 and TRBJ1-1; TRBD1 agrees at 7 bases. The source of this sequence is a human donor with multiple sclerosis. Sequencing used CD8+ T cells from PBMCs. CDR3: CAISETGANTEAFF. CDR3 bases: TGTGCCATCAGTGAGACAGGGGCGAACACTGAAGCTTTCTTT.